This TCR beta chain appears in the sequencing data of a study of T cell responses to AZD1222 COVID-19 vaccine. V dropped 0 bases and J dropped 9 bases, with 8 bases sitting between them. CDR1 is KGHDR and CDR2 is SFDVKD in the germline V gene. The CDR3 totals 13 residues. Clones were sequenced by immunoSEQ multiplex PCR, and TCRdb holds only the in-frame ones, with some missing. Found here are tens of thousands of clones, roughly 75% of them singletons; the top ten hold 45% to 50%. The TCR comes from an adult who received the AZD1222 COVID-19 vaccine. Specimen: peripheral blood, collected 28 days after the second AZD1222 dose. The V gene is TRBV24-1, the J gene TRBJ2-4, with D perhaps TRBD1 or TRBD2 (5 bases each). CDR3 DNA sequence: TGTGCCACCAGTGATTTGTTTGGGGGCATTCAGTACTTC. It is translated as CATSDLFGGIQYF.